The 7 T cell receptor beta chains below all came from one sample that was sequenced in a study of beta chain features in type 1 diabetes. The authors reverse transcribed all of the isolated RNA, so sequencing captured expressed TCRB transcripts. TCRdb's copy holds only in-frame clones and misses some; the assay was immunoSEQ multiplex PCR. The sample has about 260,000 clones, around 68% seen once. Sequenced material: naive CD4+ T cells from blood. The source of these receptors is a man under 40 in good health.

CDR3 region: CASSPQGARVGYTF. CDR3 DNA sequence: TGTGCCAGCAGCCCACAGGGGGCGCGGGTTGGCTACACCTTC. The genes are TRBV28 and TRBJ1-2, with 9 bases fitting TRBD1. The CDR3 is made up of 14 amino acids. V lost 6 bases to trimming and J lost 7 bases; unmatched junction nucleotides: 9. The germline gives CDR1 MDHEN, CDR2 SYDVKM.

V is TRBV7-9 and J is TRBJ2-4; D perhaps matches TRBD2 (5 bases). With 5 bases removed from V and 1 base from J, the gap between germline ends came to 18 bases. The CDR3 has 17 residues. Per germline, CDR1 SEHNR and CDR2 FQNEAQ (reference sequence). This CDR3 is CASSLGWGSEAKNIQYF. DNA of the CDR3: TGTGCCAGCAGCCTCGGATGGGGTAGCGAGGCCAAAAACATTCAGTACTTC.

V usage is TRBV30 and J usage is TRBJ2-7, with no clear D. V lost 2 bases and J 0 bases, leaving 11 bases between the germline ends. Germline CDR1 reads GTSNPN; CDR2 reads SVGIG (reference sequence). The length of the CDR3 is 14 residues. The CDR3 here is CAWSLWQNSYEQYF. In DNA form, the CDR3 reads TGTGCCTGGAGTTTATGGCAGAACTCCTACGAGCAGTACTTC. Filled out from reference TRBV30 and TRBJ2-7, the complete variable domain reads SQTIHQWPATLVQPVGSPLSLECTVEGTSNPNLYWYRQAAGRGLQLLFYSVGIGQISSEVPQNLSASRPQDRQFILSSKKLLLSDSGFYLCAWSLWQNSYEQYFGPGTRLTVT.

The chain links TRBV6-5 to TRBJ1-6; TRBD1 might be the D (6 bases). V was cut by 7 bases and J by 10 bases, with 20 bases left in between. The germline V gene encodes CDR1 MNHEY and CDR2 SVGAGI. This CDR3 has 15 amino acids. CDR3 coding DNA: TGTGCCAGCACCAAACGGGGGGGCGAGATCTCACCCCTCCACTTT. This gives the protein CASTKRGGEISPLHF.

This chain joins TRBV29-1 and TRBJ2-3, with D hard to call. Germline V lookup: CDR1 SQVTM, CDR2 ANQGSEA. CDR3 size: 12 residues. V was cut by 4 bases and J by 4 bases, with 9 bases left in between. In nucleotides, the CDR3 is TGCAGCGTTGGGTGGAAAGCAGATACGCAGTATTTT. The encoded protein is CSVGWKADTQYF.

The chain couples TRBV4-1 to TRBJ1-2, with D tentatively TRBD1 (6 bases). CDR3 length equals 16 residues. Germline V gene sequence: CDR1 MGHRA, CDR2 YSYEKL. V lost 0 bases and J 4 bases, leaving 15 bases between the germline ends. The CDR3 region has the DNA TGCGCCAGCAGCCAAGATCACCAGGGGATCATCTATGGCTACACCTTC. Translation gives CASSQDHQGIIYGYTF.

The chain couples TRBV29-1 to TRBJ2-1, with D tentatively TRBD1 (5 bases). The CDR3 runs to 13 residues. Germline values: CDR1 SQVTM, CDR2 ANQGSEA. Between the trimmed V and J ends, which lost 1 base and 7 bases, there was a span of 11 bases. Here the CDR3 reads CSVEVGLLNEQFF. Written as DNA, the CDR3 is TGCAGCGTTGAAGTGGGGCTGCTGAATGAGCAGTTCTTC.